Presented here are 29 T cell receptor beta chains from one specimen sequenced in a study of control samples from healthy donors and cancer patients. Produced via immunoSEQ multiplex PCR; TCRdb's table is partial and in-frame only. In the table there are approximately 100,000 clones, roughly four fifths of which are singletons. The material sequenced was blood. The receptors shown here come from a man in his 60s in good health.

Only one count was recorded for this clone. V usage is TRBV30 and J usage is TRBJ2-1; 8 nucleotides match TRBD2. Germline trimming cut 6 bases from V and 3 bases from J; bases unmatched to any gene: 4. The length of the CDR3 is 13 residues. Germline CDR1 GTSNPN, CDR2 SVGIG (reference sequence). As DNA, the CDR3 is TGTGCCTGTTCGGGAGGGGTCTACAATGAGCAGTTCTTC. It translates to CACSGGVYNEQFF.

In DNA form, the CDR3 reads TGTGCCAGCAGCTTTGCGGAGGACGGTATAGATACGCAGTATTTT. Its translation: CASSFAEDGIDTQYF. This chain uses TRBV7-3 with TRBJ2-3, with D maybe TRBD2 (5 bases). Germline loops: CDR1 SGHTA, CDR2 FQGTGA. V lost 3 bases and J lost 5, with 15 bases in between. CDR3 length: 15 amino acids.

The chain recombines TRBV6-6 with TRBJ1-1, with D tentatively TRBD1 (6 bases). V was trimmed by 6 bases and J by 1 base, leaving 15 bases between them. This CDR3 comprises 15 residues. Germline CDR1 MNHNY, CDR2 SVGAGI (reference sequence). Here the CDR3 reads CASRGGHSQNTEAFF. CDR3 in DNA: TGTGCCAGCAGGGGGGGACATTCGCAGAACACTGAAGCTTTCTTT.

The V and J genes are TRBV5-1 and TRBJ2-5; 16 bases line up with TRBD2. Germline V gene data show CDR1 as SGHRS and CDR2 as YFSETQ. The CDR3 is 18 residues long. The V gene end was trimmed by 4 bases and the J gene end by 4 bases; junction bases not matched to a gene: 10. Here the CDR3 DNA reads TGCGCCAGCAGCGCGGGACTAGCGGGGGGGCCGCTAACAGAGACCCAGTACTTC. Protein product: CASSAGLAGGPLTETQYF.

The V and J genes are TRBV5-1 and TRBJ2-2; maybe TRBD1 (6 bases). Between the trimmed V and J ends, which lost 4 bases and 6 bases, there was a span of 10 bases. The CDR3 loop spans 13 amino acids. CDR1 is SGHRS, CDR2 YFSETQ, per germline. CDR3 coding DNA: TGCGCCAGCAGCGAACAGGGACCCGGGGAGCTGTTTTTT. It translates to CASSEQGPGELFF.

This clone was picked up one time. The rearrangement links TRBV7-9 to TRBJ2-5; D might be TRBD2 (5 bases). Trimming cost V 1 base and J 5 bases, with 17 bases left between them. CDR3 length: 16 residues. CDR1 SEHNR and CDR2 FQNEAQ come from the germline V gene (reference sequence). The CDR3 loop reads CASSLDPLLVSETQYF. CDR3 bases: TGTGCCAGCAGCTTAGATCCCCTACTAGTTTCGGAGACCCAGTACTTC. The whole variable domain, filled in from reference TRBV7-9 and TRBJ2-5, reads DTGVSQNPRHKITKRGQNVTFRCDPISEHNRLYWYRQTLGQGPEFLTYFQNEAQLEKSRLLSDRFSAERPKGSFSTLEIQRTEQGDSAMYLCASSLDPLLVSETQYFGPGTRLLVL.

The J gene is TRBJ2-7, the V gene TRBV27, with 7 bases that match TRBD1. The CDR3 is 14 amino acids. V lost 3 bases and J lost 2; bases outside the gene matches: 4. Germline CDR1 is MNHEY and CDR2 is SMNVEV (reference sequence). CDR3 protein: CASSFWTGTYEQYF. In DNA, the CDR3 is TGTGCCAGCAGTTTCTGGACAGGCACCTACGAGCAGTACTTC.

The chain uses TRBV6-6 and TRBJ2-7; no firm D call. The CDR3 extends over 15 amino acids. Trimming shortened V by 2 bases and J by 2 bases, and 13 bases separated the two germline ends. CDR1 and CDR2 from the germline V gene are MNHNY and SVGAGI (reference sequence). This chain's CDR3 is CASSYRQATTYEQYF. CDR3 DNA: TGTGCCAGCAGTTACAGGCAGGCGACAACCTACGAGCAGTACTTC.

J is TRBJ1-2 and V is TRBV30; tentatively, D is TRBD1 (6 bases). Germline loops: CDR1 GTSNPN, CDR2 SVGIG (reference sequence). Trimming took 4 bases from V and 7 from J, leaving 10 bases between them. The CDR3 contains 11 residues. The CDR3 DNA sequence: TGTGCCTGGACGGGGGGCTTTGGCTACACCTTC. Its protein is CAWTGGFGYTF.

The J gene is TRBJ2-7, the V gene TRBV30; 7 positions match TRBD1. The CDR3 spans 15 residues. Germline V gene lookup returns CDR1 GTSNPN and CDR2 SVGIG (reference sequence). J lost 5 bases, V lost 2 bases, and 12 bases had no gene match. The CDR3 protein is CAWSLKGQSADEQYF. CDR3 coding DNA: TGTGCCTGGAGTCTCAAGGGACAGTCAGCCGACGAGCAGTACTTC.

The V call is TRBV30, the J call TRBJ2-7, with D possibly matching TRBD2 (6 bases). From germline, CDR1 is GTSNPN and CDR2 SVGIG (reference sequence). V lost 5 bases and J lost 2, with 10 bases in between. This CDR3 contains 12 residues. The CDR3 protein is CAWGGNPYEQYF. CDR3 nucleotide sequence: TGTGCCTGGGGGGGGAACCCCTACGAGCAGTACTTC. The full variable domain, its missing parts supplied by reference TRBV30 and TRBJ2-7, is SQTIHQWPATLVQPVGSPLSLECTVEGTSNPNLYWYRQAAGRGLQLLFYSVGIGQISSEVPQNLSASRPQDRQFILSSKKLLLSDSGFYLCAWGGNPYEQYFGPGTRLTVT.

V and J are TRBV3-1 (or the pseudogene TRBV3-2) and TRBJ1-3; possibly TRBD1 for D (6 bases). Trimming took 6 bases from V and 0 from J, leaving 9 bases between them. This CDR3 contains 14 residues. Germline loops: CDR1 LGHDT, CDR2 YNNKEL (reference sequence). CDR3 in DNA: TGTGCCAGCAGTACAGGGTTCTCTGGAAACACCATATATTTT. Residues: CASSTGFSGNTIYF.

CDR3 coding DNA: TGTGCCAGCTCTCCGGACAGGAACACCGGGGAGCTGTTTTTT. It translates to CASSPDRNTGELFF. The rearrangement uses TRBV18 and TRBJ2-2; D may be TRBD1 (6 bases). This CDR3 contains 14 residues. Germline CDR1 is KGHSH and CDR2 is LQKENI. Between the trimmed V and J ends, which lost 6 bases and 1 base, there was a span of 9 bases.

V is TRBV7-8 and J is TRBJ2-3; no definite D call. The CDR3 runs to 15 residues. The V gene lost 4 bases and the J gene lost 0 bases, with 11 bases spanning the gap. Germline CDR1 and CDR2: SGHVS and FQNEAQ. The CDR3 here is CASSSPLPSTDTQYF. CDR3 nucleotides: TGTGCCAGCAGCTCCCCCCTCCCTAGCACAGATACGCAGTATTTT.

The chain links TRBV30 to TRBJ1-6, with 8 positions matching TRBD1. J gave up 8 bases and V 7 bases, and 7 bases lay outside the gene matches. This CDR3 contains 13 residues. Per the germline V gene, CDR1 is GTSNPN and CDR2 is SVGIG (reference sequence). CDR3 nucleotides: TGTGCCTCCCTCTCGGACAGGGATTCACCCCTCCACTTT. Translation: CASLSDRDSPLHF.

This rearrangement joins TRBV3-1 (or the pseudogene TRBV3-2) to TRBJ2-7; D remains ambiguous. CDR3 length equals 13 residues. V lost 0 bases and J 4 bases, leaving 7 bases between the germline ends. Germline CDR1 and CDR2: LGHDT and YNNKEL (reference sequence). CDR3 sequence reads: CASSQEGGYEQYF. DNA of the CDR3: TGTGCCAGCAGCCAAGAGGGCGGATACGAGCAGTACTTC.

The chain joins TRBV30 to TRBJ2-7; D not certain. Germline lookup yields CDR1 GTSNPN and CDR2 SVGIG (reference sequence). The CDR3 consists of 12 residues. The V end lost 2 bases, the J end lost 2 bases, and 7 bases lay between the germline ends. The CDR3 sequence is CAWSIGPYEQYF. The CDR3 nucleotides are TGTGCCTGGAGTATTGGACCCTACGAGCAGTACTTC.

The chain has TRBV5-1 and TRBJ1-1; the D gene is possibly TRBD1 (5 bases). The CDR3 totals 14 residues. V was trimmed by 0 bases and J by 5 bases, leaving 11 bases between them. Germline CDR1 and CDR2: SGHRS and YFSETQ. The CDR3 reads CASSLEGTQTEAFF. CDR3 bases: TGCGCCAGCAGCTTGGAAGGGACGCAGACTGAAGCTTTCTTT.

Here the CDR3 DNA reads TGCGCCAGCAGCCAAGTATCGGTTAGCAATCAGCCCCAGCATTTT. It codes for CASSQVSVSNQPQHF. The V gene is TRBV4-1, the J gene TRBJ1-5; D ambiguous. The germline V and J ends were trimmed by 1 base and 0 bases, with 7 bases remaining between them. Germline V gene data show CDR1 as MGHRA and CDR2 as YSYEKL. The CDR3 is made up of 15 amino acids.

This chain joins TRBV15 and TRBJ1-5, with D unresolved. Trimming stripped 1 base from V and 4 bases from J, with 5 bases between. Germline-derived CDR1 and CDR2 are LNHNV and YYDKDF (reference sequence). The CDR3 has 13 amino acids. CDR3 bases: TGTGCCACCAGCAGAGGGACGAATCAGCCCCAGCATTTT. Translated: CATSRGTNQPQHF.

The table lists this clone with a count of one. V is TRBV6-2 or TRBV6-3 and J is TRBJ2-1; TRBD1 is a possible D gene (5 bases). V lost 3 bases and J lost 5, with 11 bases in between. CDR3 size: 14 residues. Germline-derived CDR1 and CDR2 are MNHEY and SVGEGT. CDR3 amino acids: CASSYSLGDNEQFF. The CDR3 bases are TGTGCCAGCAGTTATAGCTTAGGGGACAATGAGCAGTTCTTC.

The chain employs TRBV24-1 and TRBJ2-3; D tentatively reads TRBD1 or TRBD2 (6 bases each). Trimming pared 5 bases from V and 5 bases from J, leaving 13 bases between. The CDR3 contains 14 residues. In germline, CDR1 is KGHDR, CDR2 SFDVKD. The CDR3, as DNA: TGTGCCACCAGTGCAAGGGGGGCAGGAGATACGCAGTATTTT. Translating gives CATSARGAGDTQYF.

The chain is built from TRBV24-1 and TRBJ1-5; TRBD1 agrees at 9 bases. The CDR3 runs 17 residues. V gave up 3 bases and J gave up 5 bases; unmatched junction bases: 10. In germline, CDR1 is KGHDR, CDR2 SFDVKD. This CDR3 is CATSDATGGEVDQPQHF. DNA for the CDR3: TGTGCCACCAGTGATGCTACAGGGGGCGAGGTTGATCAGCCCCAGCATTTT.

The chain employs TRBV30 and TRBJ1-4, with D uncertain. V was cut by 6 bases and J by 4 bases, with 12 bases left in between. The CDR3 sequence is 13 residues long. The germline V gene has CDR1 GTSNPN and CDR2 SVGIG (reference sequence). The CDR3 protein is CACAPTGNEKLFF. For the CDR3, the DNA is TGTGCCTGCGCCCCCACCGGTAATGAAAAACTGTTTTTT.

The chain combines TRBV12-5 with TRBJ2-5; D gene ambiguous. The V and J ends lost 11 bases and 4 bases respectively, with 11 bases between them. The CDR3 is 11 residues long. CDR1 is LGHNT and CDR2 is FRNRAP in the germline V gene. The CDR3 nucleotides are TGTGCTGCGCCGATCGGAGAGACCCAGTACTTC. It codes for CAAPIGETQYF.

The CDR3 DNA reads TGCGCCAGCAGCCAAGGGGGGTACTATAGCGGGGGCCCCGGAAGTGGGAATGAGCAGTTCTTC. Encoded protein: CASSQGGYYSGGPGSGNEQFF. The gene calls are TRBV4-1 and TRBJ2-1, with 9 positions matching TRBD2. With V trimmed by 1 base and J by 7 bases, 23 bases remained unmatched. The germline V gene has CDR1 MGHRA and CDR2 YSYEKL. The CDR3 is 21 residues long.

This sequence joins TRBV19 and TRBJ1-5; the D gene is possibly TRBD1 (6 bases). The CDR3 runs 16 residues. Germline V gene data show CDR1 as LNHDA and CDR2 as SQIVND (reference sequence). V lost 3 bases and J 0 bases, leaving 12 bases between the germline ends. The CDR3 DNA follows: TGTGCCAGTAGTATCTCGGGGGGGCTTAGCAATCAGCCCCAGCATTTT. As protein: CASSISGGLSNQPQHF.

V usage is TRBV6-1 and J usage is TRBJ1-2; TRBD1 aligns across 7 bases. Germline values: CDR1 MNHNS, CDR2 SASEGT. J lost 1 base, V lost 2 bases, and 4 bases had no gene match. The CDR3 covers 15 residues. As DNA, the CDR3 is TGTGCCAGCAGTGAATCAGGGGGGAGTAACTATGGCTACACCTTC. It yields the protein CASSESGGSNYGYTF.

The chain employs TRBV19 and TRBJ2-2; D is ambiguous. Germline CDR1 reads LNHDA; CDR2 reads SQIVND (reference sequence). The CDR3 contains 13 residues. V was cut by 2 bases and J by 6 bases, with 7 bases left in between. The CDR3 spells CASSITRSGELFF. CDR3 in DNA: TGTGCCAGTAGTATAACAAGGTCCGGGGAGCTGTTTTTT.